Each of the 22 T cell receptor beta chains below was sequenced from the same sample in a study of T-cell memory formation after mild COVID-19. TCRdb called the 5' RACE reads again in MiXCR, with one record for every CDR3 protein. The sample includes 200,000 to 300,000 distinct CDR3 sequences, over 15% seen only once; the top ten take 20% to 25%. Sequences were obtained from PBMCs or a T cell subset sorted from them (not recorded which). These receptors all stem from a man between 18 and 29 years old who had mild COVID-19 (a few samples of this study predate the infection). Cell type and time point are not known.

This clonotype was recorded a few times. A much larger clone differs by one base, so this may be a read error. This chain's CDR3 is CASSLDTEQFF. The DNA for the CDR3 is TGTGCCAGCAGCTTAGACACTGAGCAGTTCTTC. This chain links TRBV7-9 with TRBJ2-1; no clear D gene. The CDR3 covers 11 residues. CDR1 is SEHNR and CDR2 is FQNEAQ in the germline V gene (reference sequence). V gave up 1 base and J gave up 9 bases, with 4 bases separating them.

This clonotype was recorded a few times. The J gene is TRBJ2-1, the V gene TRBV7-9, with 11 bases identical to TRBD1. The J segment lost 8 bases and the V segment lost 6 bases, leaving 9 bases of the junction unmatched. CDR1 and CDR2 (germline): SEHNR, FQNEAQ (reference sequence). This CDR3 has 15 amino acids. CDR3 coding DNA: TGTGCCAGCAGTTACGTAGGACAGGGGGCTTATGAGCAGTTCTTC. Protein product: CASSYVGQGAYEQFF.

This clonotype was seen a handful of times. This chain connects TRBV19 to TRBJ2-7, with D perhaps TRBD2 (5 bases). Trimming pared 6 bases from V and 0 bases from J, leaving 12 bases between. The CDR3 has 14 residues. In germline, CDR1 is LNHDA, CDR2 SQIVND (reference sequence). The CDR3 bases are TGTGCCAGTAGGGGAGAGTGGAGCTCCTACGAGCAGTACGTC. Translating it yields CASRGEWSSYEQYV.

The chain joins TRBV20-1 to TRBJ1-2; D gene unclear. CDR3 size: 11 residues. Germline loops: CDR1 DFQATT, CDR2 SNEGSKA (reference sequence). The ends were cut back, 3 bases at V and 6 bases at J, with 8 bases in the middle. The CDR3 region is CSASDFHGYTF. CDR3 coding DNA: TGCAGTGCTAGTGACTTTCATGGCTACACCTTC.

This rearrangement joins TRBV7-3 to TRBJ2-1, with TRBD2 identical over 10 bases. Germline V gene sequence: CDR1 SGHTA, CDR2 FQGTGA. V lost 4 bases and J lost 7; bases outside the gene matches: 10. The CDR3 runs to 16 residues. For the CDR3, the DNA is TGTGCCAGCAGCTCTCGACTAGCGGGTGCCGTGAATGAGCAGTTCTTC. Its translation is CASSSRLAGAVNEQFF.

This chain uses TRBV27 with TRBJ2-2; D perhaps matches TRBD1 (5 bases). This CDR3 has 14 residues. Trimming removed 2 bases from V and 6 bases from J, with 10 bases in between. Germline CDR1 is MNHEY and CDR2 is SMNVEV (reference sequence). CDR3 nucleotides: TGTGCCAGCAGTTTAGGGGCTAGTGCCGGGGAGCTGTTTTTT. This translates into CASSLGASAGELFF.

The genes are TRBV4-2 and TRBJ1-1; D perhaps matches TRBD1 (5 bases). There are 18 residues in the CDR3. Trimming removed 1 base at V and 0 bases at J, with 18 bases between. Germline values: CDR1 LGHNA, CDR2 YNFKEQ. CDR3 nucleotide sequence: TGTGCCAGCAGCCAAGGTCCGGGAGAAGAGGGGATGAACACTGAAGCTTTCTTT. It yields the protein CASSQGPGEEGMNTEAFF.

This CDR3 reads CASSSDRASHEQYV. The CDR3 DNA is TGTGCCAGCAGTTCCGACAGGGCTTCGCACGAGCAGTACGTC. The chain has TRBV7-2 and TRBJ2-7, with 7 bases identical to TRBD1. The germline V gene has CDR1 SGHTA and CDR2 FQGNSA. Unmatched junction bases numbered 10, after V lost 6 bases and J lost 5 bases. The CDR3 runs to 14 residues.

This clonotype was observed a handful of times. The chain uses TRBV12-3 or TRBV12-4 and TRBJ1-5, with TRBD1 matching over 7 bases. Trimming cost V 5 bases and J 9 bases; bases outside gene matches: 4. The CDR3 contains 12 residues. Written as DNA, the CDR3 is TGTGCCAGCAGTCCCCAGGGGGGGCCCCAGCATTTT. Translated, it gives CASSPQGGPQHF.

The table lists this clonotype with a few counts. The J gene is TRBJ2-5, the V gene TRBV12-3 or TRBV12-4; TRBD1 matches 7 bases. The CDR3 runs 12 residues. With 9 bases clipped from V and 4 bases from J, the junction kept 5 bases outside the gene matches. CDR3 residues: CASTGAGETQYF. DNA for the CDR3: TGTGCCAGTACAGGGGCGGGAGAGACCCAGTACTTC.

The chain uses TRBV4-3 and TRBJ2-1; tentative D call: TRBD2 (6 bases). Germline loops: CDR1 LGHNA, CDR2 YSLEER. The CDR3 spans 13 residues. V was trimmed by 3 bases and J by 5 bases, leaving 8 bases between them. DNA for the CDR3: TGCGCCAGCAGCCAGGGCGGGGACAATGAGCAGTTCTTC. Protein: CASSQGGDNEQFF.

This clonotype has a handful of counts. The V call is TRBV29-1, the J call TRBJ2-3, with D possibly matching TRBD2 (5 bases). The V gene lost 3 bases and the J gene lost 6 bases, with 19 bases spanning the gap. This CDR3 is built from 15 residues. CDR1 and CDR2 (germline): SQVTM, ANQGSEA. CDR3 in amino acids: CSVETGRDPSDTQYF. The CDR3, as DNA: TGCAGCGTTGAGACGGGGAGAGACCCCTCGGATACGCAGTATTTT.

The chain recombines TRBV12-3 or TRBV12-4 with TRBJ2-5; unclear D gene. The CDR3 is 14 amino acids. V was cut by 1 base and J by 5 bases, with 11 bases left in between. The CDR3 protein is CASSLEVNGETQYF. CDR3 DNA sequence: TGTGCCAGCAGTTTAGAAGTCAACGGCGAGACCCAGTACTTC.

This sequence joins TRBV7-2 and TRBJ2-3; D gene ambiguous. This CDR3 region has 14 residues. Germline assignment: CDR1 SGHTA and CDR2 FQGNSA. Trimming pared 1 base from V and 2 bases from J, leaving 7 bases between. The CDR3 nucleotides are TGTGCCAGCAGCTTAGGGGTTCACACAGATACGCAGTATTTT. Translating it yields CASSLGVHTDTQYF. The variable domain in full, with the rest retrieved from reference TRBV7-2 and TRBJ2-3, is GAGVSQSPSNKVTEKGKDVELRCDPISGHTALYWYRQSLGQGLEFLIYFQGNSAPDKSGLPSDRFSAERTGGSVSTLTIQRTQQEDSAVYLCASSLGVHTDTQYFGPGTRLTVL.

This clonotype showed up just a few times. The rearrangement uses TRBV5-1 and TRBJ2-5; D may be TRBD1 (7 bases). V lost 3 bases and J 1 base, leaving 10 bases between the germline ends. Germline V CDR1 and CDR2: SGHRS, YFSETQ. The CDR3 is made up of 14 amino acids. CDR3 sequence: CASSSQGGQETQYF. CDR3 nucleotides: TGCGCCAGCAGCTCCCAGGGGGGCCAAGAGACCCAGTACTTC.

The chain carries TRBV24-1 and TRBJ2-1; no firm D call. Germline V lookup: CDR1 KGHDR, CDR2 SFDVKD. The CDR3 extends over 13 amino acids. With 3 bases removed from V and 5 bases from J, the gap between germline ends came to 7 bases. CDR3 nucleotide sequence: TGTGCCACCAGTGATAACCCCGACAATGAGCAGTTCTTC. As protein: CATSDNPDNEQFF.

The gene calls are TRBV29-1 and TRBJ2-1; D is ambiguous. CDR1 and CDR2 from the germline V gene are SQVTM and ANQGSEA. V lost 7 bases and J lost 10, with 11 bases in between. The CDR3 sequence is 10 residues long. CDR3 coding DNA: TGCAGCGCTGATGTCTTCGAGCAGTTCTTC. Translation gives CSADVFEQFF.

This rearrangement joins TRBV4-1 to TRBJ2-2; D may be TRBD1 or TRBD2 (5 bases each). V was trimmed by 5 bases and J by 7 bases, leaving 8 bases between them. Germline values: CDR1 MGHRA, CDR2 YSYEKL. This CDR3 has 12 residues. The CDR3: CASSRGDGELFF. The CDR3 DNA reads TGCGCCAGCAGCAGGGGAGACGGGGAGCTGTTTTTT.

This clonotype was seen a handful of times. The chain recombines TRBV5-1 with TRBJ1-1; D is uncertain. The CDR3 is made up of 14 amino acids. V lost 3 bases to trimming and J lost 0 bases, with 9 bases between them. Germline V gene lookup returns CDR1 SGHRS and CDR2 YFSETQ. DNA of the CDR3: TGCGCCAGCAGCTACTACGGCATGAACACTGAAGCTTTCTTT. The encoded protein is CASSYYGMNTEAFF.

This clonotype occurred a few times. The genes are TRBV11-2 and TRBJ2-1; D is unresolved. The CDR3 loop spans 12 amino acids. CDR1 is SGHAT, CDR2 FQNNGV, per germline. The V end lost 0 bases, the J end lost 7 bases, and 4 bases lay between the germline ends. The CDR3 loop reads CASSLDWNEQFF. CDR3 nucleotides: TGTGCCAGCAGCTTAGATTGGAATGAGCAGTTCTTC.

This rearrangement joins TRBV7-2 to TRBJ1-2; 7 bases line up with TRBD1. This CDR3 spans 15 amino acids. Germline CDR1 and CDR2: SGHTA and FQGNSA. V shed 0 bases, J shed 6 bases, and the junction held 7 bases outside the gene matches. CDR3 sequence reads: CASSLALWDSHGYTF. The CDR3 DNA reads as TGTGCCAGCAGCTTAGCGCTTTGGGACAGCCATGGCTACACCTTC.

The V call is TRBV5-1, the J call TRBJ2-2; the match to TRBD2 covers 8 bases. With V trimmed by 4 bases and J by 7 bases, 12 bases remained unmatched. CDR1 SGHRS and CDR2 YFSETQ come from the germline V gene. CDR3 length: 16 amino acids. The CDR3 bases are TGCGCCAGCAGCGACCCCGGGGGGGCCATTAGCGGGGAGCTGTTTTTT. It is translated as CASSDPGGAISGELFF.